This TCR beta chain was found in a study of T cell responses to AZD1222 COVID-19 vaccine. General study findings and limits: Only after the peak T cell response were repertoires sampled. Donors were largely white British and mainly female; clonal diversity was possibly underestimated.

Measured with immunoSEQ multiplex PCR; TCRdb has only the in-frame clones, and not every one. The sample lists roughly 130,000 clones; about 91% were seen once. A word on this clone: Its antigen is still unknown.

The CDR3 runs 13 residues. Trimming took off 5 bases at V and 4 bases at J, with 9 bases between the two ends. The germline V gene encodes CDR1 SGHTA and CDR2 FQGNSA. The V and J genes are TRBV7-2 and TRBJ1-3; unclear D gene. The sample here was peripheral blood, taken on day 0 of AZD1222 vaccination. The sequence came from an adult in good health. The CDR3 loop is CASSPNAGNTIYF. DNA of the CDR3: TGTGCCAGCAGCCCAAATGCAGGAAACACCATATATTTT.